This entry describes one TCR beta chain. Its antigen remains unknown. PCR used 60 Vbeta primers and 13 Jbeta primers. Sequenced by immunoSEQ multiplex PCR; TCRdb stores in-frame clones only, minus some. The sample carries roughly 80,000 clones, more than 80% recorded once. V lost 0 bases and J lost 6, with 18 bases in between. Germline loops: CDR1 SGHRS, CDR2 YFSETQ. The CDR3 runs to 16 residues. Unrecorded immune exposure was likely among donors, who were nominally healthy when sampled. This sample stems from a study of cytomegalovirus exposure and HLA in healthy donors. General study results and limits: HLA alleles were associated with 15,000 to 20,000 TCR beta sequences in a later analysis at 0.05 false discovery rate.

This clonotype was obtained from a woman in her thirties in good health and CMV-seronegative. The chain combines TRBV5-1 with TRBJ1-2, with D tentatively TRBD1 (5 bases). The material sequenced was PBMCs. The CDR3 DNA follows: TGCGCCAGCAGCTTGGATGGGACTCCCCCCGAGGATGGCTACACCTTC. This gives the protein CASSLDGTPPEDGYTF.